This passage covers 8 T cell receptor beta chains from one sample sequenced in a study of blood T cell repertoires in COVID-19. Sequencing was performed with immunoSEQ multiplex PCR; in TCRdb, only in-frame clones are kept and a portion is missing. The table includes about 120,000 clones, roughly four fifths detected once. Sequencing input: peripheral blood. These receptors were obtained from a young man with COVID-19, enrolled during active disease.

The rearrangement uses TRBV5-6 and TRBJ1-2; 8 bases line up with TRBD1. The germline V gene has CDR1 SGHDT and CDR2 YYEEEE. The CDR3 totals 16 residues. V dropped 4 bases and J dropped 8; count of bases not matched to a gene: 16. CDR3 DNA sequence: TGTGCCAGCAGCCCCGGTAGGGGCAGGGGGCCTTACGGCTACACCTTC. Protein: CASSPGRGRGPYGYTF.

The count of this clone is one. The chain's CDR3 is CASSQDLTGIGYEQYF. The CDR3 DNA is TGTGCCAGCAGCCAAGATCTTACCGGGATCGGGTACGAGCAGTACTTC. V usage is TRBV3-1 (or the pseudogene TRBV3-2) and J usage is TRBJ2-7; D is possibly TRBD2 (5 bases). The V gene's germline CDR1 is LGHDT and CDR2 YNNKEL (reference sequence). Trimming shortened V by 0 bases and J by 4 bases, and 16 bases separated the two germline ends. The CDR3 is 16 residues long.

V and J are TRBV5-6 and TRBJ1-5; 10 bases agree with TRBD1. The germline CDR1 and CDR2 sequences are SGHDT and YYEEEE. With V trimmed by 3 bases and J by 2 bases, 11 bases remained unmatched. This CDR3 has 18 amino acids. This CDR3 reads CASSYLGQGLVGNQPQHF. Here the CDR3 DNA reads TGTGCCAGCAGCTATCTGGGACAGGGGTTGGTAGGCAATCAGCCCCAGCATTTT.

The rearrangement links TRBV18 to TRBJ2-5, with D tentatively TRBD1 (6 bases). The V gene's germline CDR1 is KGHSH and CDR2 LQKENI. The CDR3 has 15 residues. V was cut by 2 bases and J by 0 bases, with 10 bases left in between. CDR3 DNA: TGTGCCAGCTCACCAGCAGGGGCGTACCAAGAGACCCAGTACTTC. Protein sequence: CASSPAGAYQETQYF.

The chain links TRBV15 to TRBJ2-7, with 11 bases aligning to TRBD2. CDR1 and CDR2 from the germline V gene are LNHNV and YYDKDF (reference sequence). CDR3 length: 16 amino acids. V dropped 5 bases and J dropped 2; count of bases not matched to a gene: 8. CDR3 amino acids: CATSDISGRGAYEQYF. CDR3 sequence (DNA): TGTGCCACCAGCGACATTAGCGGGAGGGGGGCCTACGAGCAGTACTTC.

The gene calls are TRBV7-2 and TRBJ2-2, with D perhaps matching TRBD1 (6 bases). Germline values: CDR1 SGHTA, CDR2 FQGNSA. Trimming shortened V by 5 bases and J by 5 bases, and 18 bases separated the two germline ends. The CDR3 runs to 16 residues. CDR3 coding DNA: TGTGCCAGCAGCCCCCGACAGGACTGGAGGACCGGGGAGCTGTTTTTT. This encodes CASSPRQDWRTGELFF.

This sequence joins TRBV27 and TRBJ1-1; unclear D gene. This CDR3 contains 14 residues. The V end lost 8 bases, the J end lost 5 bases, and 18 bases lay between the germline ends. Germline V gene data show CDR1 as MNHEY and CDR2 as SMNVEV (reference sequence). The CDR3: CASYKGRRGTEAFF. The CDR3 DNA reads as TGTGCCAGCTATAAGGGCCGCCGAGGGACTGAAGCTTTCTTT.

As concerns this clone: The junction does not match germline at one end; this may be a read error. V gene TRBV30 combines with J gene TRBJ2-2, with D perhaps matching TRBD2 (5 bases). This CDR3 is 13 amino acids long. Germline V gene lookup returns CDR1 GTSNPN and CDR2 SVGIG (reference sequence). As DNA, the CDR3 is TGTGCCTGGAGTGTGCAGGTCCGCGGGCAGCTGTTTTTT. This encodes CAWSVQVRGQLFF.